This TCR beta chain was obtained from a study of blood T cell repertoires in COVID-19. The participants were between about 18 and 100 years old and came from under 25 US areas. Participant-reported clinical history was the basis for cohort assignment. Per the original methods: Nucleated cell counts were estimated from reference gene primer amplification. The table came from immunoSEQ multiplex PCR; TCRdb's copy has only in-frame clones and leaves some out. That table supplies the V and J calls and clone size; D and trimming were determined from the DNA. The sample has hundreds of thousands of clones; roughly 88% are singletons. Germline values: CDR1 SGHTA, CDR2 FQGNSA. The V end was cut by 6 bases, the J end by 4 bases, with 12 bases between. This CDR3 is 13 amino acids long.

The receptor's source is a man aged 25 to 40 who had recovered from COVID-19. Sequenced sample: PBMCs or T cells enriched from blood (not recorded which). The rearrangement uses TRBV7-2 and TRBJ2-5; the D gene is possibly TRBD2 (5 bases). CDR3 amino acids: CASRGWAGETQYF. Written as DNA, the CDR3 is TGTGCCAGCAGGGGTTGGGCGGGAGAGACCCAGTACTTC. The full variable domain, rest sourced from reference TRBV7-2 and TRBJ2-5, is GAGVSQSPSNKVTEKGKDVELRCDPISGHTALYWYRQSLGQGLEFLIYFQGNSAPDKSGLPSDRFSAERTGGSVSTLTIQRTQQEDSAVYLCASRGWAGETQYFGPGTRLLVL.